This T cell receptor (beta chain) was recovered during a study of shared clonotypes between healthy human individuals. Data came from immunoSEQ multiplex PCR; TCRdb stores just in-frame clones and leaves some out. Among about 1.1 million clones, roughly 74% were seen once, and the ten largest hold under 0.6%. The germline CDR1 and CDR2 sequences are LGHNA and YNFKEQ. V was shortened by 0 bases and J by 1 base, with 15 bases between the two germline ends. CDR3 size: 17 residues. The chain joins TRBV4-2 to TRBJ1-1; D is possibly TRBD1 (5 bases). The sample consisted of memory CD4+ T cells from PBMCs. Subset specified: CD45RA-negative fraction. The receptor was isolated from a young man in good health. Some clones in this sample may be carry-over from other donors' samples. The CDR3, as DNA: TGTGCCAGCAGCCAAGATTTGGCAGGGTCCGCGAACACTGAAGCTTTCTTT. Translating gives CASSQDLAGSANTEAFF.